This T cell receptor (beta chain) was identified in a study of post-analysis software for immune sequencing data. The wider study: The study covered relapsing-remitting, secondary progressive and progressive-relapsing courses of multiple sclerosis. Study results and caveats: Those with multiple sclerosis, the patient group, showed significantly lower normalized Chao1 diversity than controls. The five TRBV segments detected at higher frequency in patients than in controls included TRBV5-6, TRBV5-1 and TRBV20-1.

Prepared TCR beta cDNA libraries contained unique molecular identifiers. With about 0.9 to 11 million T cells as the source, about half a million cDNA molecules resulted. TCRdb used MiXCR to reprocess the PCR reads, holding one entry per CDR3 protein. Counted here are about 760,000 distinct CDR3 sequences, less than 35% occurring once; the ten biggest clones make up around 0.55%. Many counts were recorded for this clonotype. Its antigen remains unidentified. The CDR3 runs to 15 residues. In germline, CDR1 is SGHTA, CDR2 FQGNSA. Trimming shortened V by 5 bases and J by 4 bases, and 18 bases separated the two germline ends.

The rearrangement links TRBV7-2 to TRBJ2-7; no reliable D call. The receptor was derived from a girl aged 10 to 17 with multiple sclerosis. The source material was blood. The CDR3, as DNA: TGTGCCAGCAGCCCCGGGCCAGACGCATCTTACGAGCAGTACTTC. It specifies CASSPGPDASYEQYF.